This TCR beta chain was found in a study of breast tumors, draining lymph nodes, adjacent tissues. Using its own MiXCR run on the multiplex PCR reads, TCRdb lists one record per CDR3 protein. Of fewer than 300,000 distinct CDR3 sequences in the sample, 32% were seen once. Axillary draining lymph nodes of breast cancer patients supplied the node samples. The CDR3 spans 12 residues. V was clipped by 4 bases and J by 8 bases, with 10 bases between them. Per germline, CDR1 SGDLS and CDR2 YYNGEE. Findings and limits, study-wide: Tumor TCR diversity was below lymph nodes but above nontumor tissue. Data fit most tumor T cells coming from lymph node, expanding in tumor.

This clonotype was observed at least ten times. The antigen is unknown. This TCR derives from a female donor with breast cancer. Some clones in this sample may be carry-over from other donors' samples. The J gene is TRBJ2-1, the V gene TRBV9, with D maybe TRBD1 (6 bases). The sequenced sample was axillary lymph node tissue. The CDR3 nucleotides are TGTGCCAGCAGCTCACAGGGCCATGAGCAGTTCTTC. Translated, it gives CASSSQGHEQFF.